This T cell receptor delta chain was sequenced for a study of Vδ1+ human thymocytes. Of note for this clone: Its antigen remains unidentified.

Extracted RNA was reverse transcribed into cDNA. Pooled V-gene forward primers with one constant-region reverse primer generated the CDR3 amplicons by multiplex PCR. TCRdb re-called the multiplex PCR reads through CATT. This table has tens of thousands of delta-chain clones, about a sixth appearing once. Findings of the study overall: Thymic TRG and TRD repertoires appeared highly polyclonal.

The germline gives CDR1 NSMFDY, CDR2 ISSIKDK. V was clipped by 0 bases and J by 0 bases; unmatched bases: 20. The CDR3 covers 20 residues. The clonotype originates from a boy under three years old who had congenital heart surgery. The chain has TRAV29/DV5 and TRDJ1, with 7 bases fitting TRDD2. Sequenced material: Vdelta1+ gamma-delta thymocytes from the thymus. The subset here: FACS-sorted CD3+ TCRalphabeta- TCRVdelta1+ TCRVdelta2- thymocytes. The CDR3 loop is CAASALPSTDFLTYTDKLIF. The CDR3 DNA reads as TGTGCAGCAAGCGCCCTCCCAAGTACTGACTTCCTAACGTACACCGATAAACTCATCTTT.